The 16 T cell receptor beta chains in this list originate from one sample, sequenced in a study of response to subunit inactivated influenza vaccine. Using its own MiXCR run on the RT-PCR reads, TCRdb lists one record per CDR3 protein. The table lists roughly 700,000 distinct CDR3 sequences, around a sixth of them singletons, with roughly 12% in the top ten. This material consisted of PBMCs from blood, taken about 11 days after vaccination. These receptor sequences come from a man aged 50-59 years who received an inactivated influenza vaccine.

This chain joins TRBV12-3 or TRBV12-4 and TRBJ2-7; D may be TRBD2 (6 bases). CDR3 length: 12 amino acids. V was shortened by 3 bases and J by 5 bases, with 8 bases between the two germline ends. CDR3 coding DNA: TGTGCCAGCAGTTTGACTAGTAACGAGCAGTACTTC. This codes for CASSLTSNEQYF.

In this sample, this clonotype turned up a few times. The J gene is TRBJ2-3, the V gene TRBV20-1, with TRBD1 as a possible D gene (5 bases). The CDR3 contains 13 residues. V was pared by 3 bases and J by 2 bases, with 9 bases between. Germline values: CDR1 DFQATT, CDR2 SNEGSKA (reference sequence). This chain's CDR3 is CSARDTYTDTQYF. Here the CDR3 DNA reads TGCAGTGCTAGGGACACTTACACAGATACGCAGTATTTT.

The chain is built from TRBV12-3 or TRBV12-4 and TRBJ2-6; no definite D call. This CDR3 is 13 amino acids long. Trimming shortened V by 8 bases and J by 4 bases, and 9 bases separated the two germline ends. Written as DNA, the CDR3 is TGTGCCAGCGGCCCGTCCGGGGCCAACGTCCTGACTTTC. It codes for CASGPSGANVLTF.

The chain recombines TRBV5-5 with TRBJ1-6, with unresolved D. V lost 0 bases and J 10 bases, leaving 14 bases between the germline ends. CDR3 length: 15 amino acids. Germline V gene sequence: CDR1 SGHKS, CDR2 YYEKEE (reference sequence). CDR3 nucleotide sequence: TGTGCCAGCAGCTTGGGGGTAGACGTAGGGTCACCCCTCCACTTT. This codes for CASSLGVDVGSPLHF.

This clonotype was found many times. The J gene is TRBJ2-7, the V gene TRBV5-6; D uncertain. The CDR3 covers 13 residues. CDR1 and CDR2 from the germline V gene are SGHDT and YYEEEE. V was cut by 2 bases and J by 3 bases, with 9 bases left in between. Here the CDR3 DNA reads TGTGCCAGCAGCTTAGTCCGCAGCTACGAGCAGTACTTC. Amino acid sequence: CASSLVRSYEQYF.

DNA for the CDR3: TGCAGTGCTACGGGACTAGCGGGGGGGCAGGCCGGGGAGCTGTTTTTT. This sequence encodes CSATGLAGGQAGELFF. J is TRBJ2-2 and V is TRBV20-1, with 16 bases that match TRBD2. The germline CDR1 and CDR2 sequences are DFQATT and SNEGSKA (reference sequence). V shed 4 bases, J shed 6 bases, and the junction held 5 bases outside the gene matches. The CDR3 runs to 16 residues.

The V gene is TRBV7-2, the J gene TRBJ2-5, with 7 bases lining up with TRBD2. Germline lookup yields CDR1 SGHTA and CDR2 FQGNSA. V shed 6 bases, J shed 4 bases, and the junction held 11 bases outside the gene matches. This CDR3 has 15 residues. The CDR3 nucleotides read TGTGCCAGCAGATCTGTTGGCGGGAGATCAGAGACCCAGTACTTC. Translating it yields CASRSVGGRSETQYF.

V is TRBV10-3 and J is TRBJ2-7, with a weak D call TRBD1 (6 bases). The germline V and J ends were trimmed by 2 bases and 0 bases, with 11 bases remaining between them. Per the germline V gene, CDR1 is ENHRY and CDR2 is SYGVKD. This CDR3 contains 15 residues. The CDR3 DNA follows: TGTGCCATCAGTGAGCCCGCACAGGGCTCCTACGAGCAGTACTTC. As protein: CAISEPAQGSYEQYF.

This sequence joins TRBV28 and TRBJ2-6; 13 nucleotides align to TRBD2. The CDR3 is 18 residues long. V lost 6 bases and J lost 0; bases outside the gene matches: 5. Germline V gene data show CDR1 as MDHEN and CDR2 as SYDVKM. CDR3 coding DNA: TGTGCCAGCAGCCAGGGACTAGCGGGGTACTCTGGGGCCAACGTCCTGACTTTC. Its translation: CASSQGLAGYSGANVLTF.

The table lists this clonotype with a few counts. The V call is TRBV5-1, the J call TRBJ2-3; D may be TRBD2 (6 bases). Trimming left V 3 bases short and J 6 bases short, with 14 bases between. The V gene's germline CDR1 is SGHRS and CDR2 YFSETQ. This CDR3 comprises 14 residues. This CDR3 reads CASSSGLRHDTQYF. The CDR3 DNA sequence: TGCGCCAGCAGCTCGGGACTTAGACACGATACGCAGTATTTT.

This clonotype was recorded a few times. The chain combines TRBV4-3 with TRBJ2-1; no clear D. The CDR3 loop spans 13 amino acids. CDR1 is LGHNA and CDR2 is YSLEER in the germline V gene. Trimming cost V 2 bases and J 7 bases, with 9 bases left between them. CDR3 in amino acids: CASSQPGKNEQFF. As DNA, the CDR3 is TGCGCCAGCAGCCAACCAGGCAAGAATGAGCAGTTCTTC.

The chain combines TRBV20-1 with TRBJ2-1; 15 positions match TRBD2. From germline, CDR1 is DFQATT and CDR2 SNEGSKA (reference sequence). Unmatched junction bases numbered 5, after V lost 6 bases and J lost 8 bases. This CDR3 contains 14 residues. Written as DNA, the CDR3 is TGCAGTGCCGGACTAGCGGGAGGGCCGGATGAGCAGTTCTTC. This gives the protein CSAGLAGGPDEQFF.

This clonotype was counted once. Germline and junction disagree at one end, which may indicate a read error. The chain carries TRBV19 and TRBJ1-1; D unresolved. Germline values: CDR1 LNHDA, CDR2 SQIVND (reference sequence). There are 14 residues in the CDR3. The CDR3 bases are TGTGCCAGTAGTGGCGCGGGCTATGTGGGTGAAGCTTTCTTC. It translates to CASSGAGYVGEAFF. The full variable domain, completed using reference TRBV19 and TRBJ1-1, is DGGITQSPKYLFRKEGQNVTLSCEQNLNHDAMYWYRQDPGQGLRLIYYSQIVNDFQKGDIAEGYSVSREKKESFPLTVTSAQKNPTAFYLCASSGAGYVGEAFFGQGTRLTVV.

V gene TRBV4-3 combines with J gene TRBJ1-1; TRBD1 is a possible D gene (6 bases). The germline V and J ends were trimmed by 3 bases and 0 bases, with 8 bases remaining between them. Germline V gives CDR1 LGHNA, CDR2 YSLEER. CDR3 size: 14 residues. The DNA for the CDR3 is TGCGCCAGCAGCCATGGACAGCTGAACACTGAAGCTTTCTTT. Translation gives CASSHGQLNTEAFF.

This clonotype was seen ten or more times. V gene TRBV12-3 or TRBV12-4 combines with J gene TRBJ2-1; TRBD2 matches at 13 bases. This CDR3 has 16 residues. The junction had 6 bases not matched to a gene; V was cut back by 4 bases and J by 6 bases. The DNA for the CDR3 is TGTGCCAGCAGTTCCACTGGACTAGCGGGAGTCAATGAGCAGTTCTTC. Its translation is CASSSTGLAGVNEQFF.

The chain joins TRBV25-1 to TRBJ1-4; 7 bases fit TRBD1. Germline V CDR1 and CDR2: MGHDK, SYGVNS. The CDR3 sequence is 16 residues long. Trimming took 4 bases from V and 0 from J; bases not matched to a gene: 5. The CDR3 DNA reads as TGTGCCAGCAGTGTGACAGGGATCGCAACTAATGAAAAACTGTTTTTT. Protein: CASSVTGIATNEKLFF. Full variable domain (outside the CDR3, taken from reference TRBV25-1 and TRBJ1-4): EADIYQTPRYLVIGTGKKITLECSQTMGHDKMYWYQQDPGMELHLIHYSYGVNSTEKGDLSSESTVSRIRTEHFPLTLESARPSHTSQYLCASSVTGIATNEKLFFGSGTQLSVL.